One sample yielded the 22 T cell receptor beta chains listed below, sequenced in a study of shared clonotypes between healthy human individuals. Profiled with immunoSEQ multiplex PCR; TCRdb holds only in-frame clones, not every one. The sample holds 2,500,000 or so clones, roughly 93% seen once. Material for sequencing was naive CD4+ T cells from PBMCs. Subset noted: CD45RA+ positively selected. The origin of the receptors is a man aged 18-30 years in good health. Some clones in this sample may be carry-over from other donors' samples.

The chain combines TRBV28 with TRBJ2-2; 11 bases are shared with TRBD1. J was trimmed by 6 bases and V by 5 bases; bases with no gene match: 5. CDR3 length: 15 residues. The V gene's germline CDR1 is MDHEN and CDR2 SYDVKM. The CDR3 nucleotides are TGTGCCAGCAGTCCAGGGGGACAGGGGGCCGGGGAGCTGTTTTTT. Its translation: CASSPGGQGAGELFF.

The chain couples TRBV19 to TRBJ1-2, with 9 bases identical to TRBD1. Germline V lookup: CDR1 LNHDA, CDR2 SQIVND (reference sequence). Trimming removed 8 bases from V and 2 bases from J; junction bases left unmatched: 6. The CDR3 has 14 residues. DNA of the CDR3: TGTGCCAGTGGGGACAGGGCATTCAACTATGGCTACACCTTC. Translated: CASGDRAFNYGYTF.

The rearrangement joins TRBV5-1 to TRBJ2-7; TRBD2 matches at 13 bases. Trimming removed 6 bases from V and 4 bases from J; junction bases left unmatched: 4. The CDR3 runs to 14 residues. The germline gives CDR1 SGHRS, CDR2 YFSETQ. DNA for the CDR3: TGCGCCAGCACAGGGACTAGCGGGAAGTACGAGCAGTACTTC. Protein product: CASTGTSGKYEQYF.

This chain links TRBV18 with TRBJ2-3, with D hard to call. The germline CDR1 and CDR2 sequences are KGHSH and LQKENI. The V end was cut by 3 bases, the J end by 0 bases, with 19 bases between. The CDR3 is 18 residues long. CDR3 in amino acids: CASSPVHIREGSTDTQYF. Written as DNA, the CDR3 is TGTGCCAGCTCACCCGTCCATATCAGAGAAGGCAGCACAGATACGCAGTATTTT.

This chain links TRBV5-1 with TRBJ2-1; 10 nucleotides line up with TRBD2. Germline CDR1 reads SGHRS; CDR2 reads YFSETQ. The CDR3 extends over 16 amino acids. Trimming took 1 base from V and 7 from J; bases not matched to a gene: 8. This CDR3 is CASSLSLAGQRNEQFF. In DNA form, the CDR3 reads TGCGCCAGCAGCTTGTCACTAGCGGGACAAAGAAATGAGCAGTTCTTC. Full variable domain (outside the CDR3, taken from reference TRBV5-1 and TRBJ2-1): KAGVTQTPRYLIKTRGQQVTLSCSPISGHRSVSWYQQTPGQGLQFLFEYFSETQRNKGNFPGRFSGRQFSNSRSEMNVSTLELGDSALYLCASSLSLAGQRNEQFFGPGTRLTVL.

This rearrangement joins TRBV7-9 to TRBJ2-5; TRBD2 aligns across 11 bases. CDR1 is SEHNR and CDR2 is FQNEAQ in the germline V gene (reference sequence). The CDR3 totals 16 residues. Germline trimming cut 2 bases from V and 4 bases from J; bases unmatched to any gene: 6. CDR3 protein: CASSLRLAGLGETQYF. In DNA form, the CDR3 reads TGTGCCAGCAGCTTAAGACTAGCGGGATTAGGAGAGACCCAGTACTTC.

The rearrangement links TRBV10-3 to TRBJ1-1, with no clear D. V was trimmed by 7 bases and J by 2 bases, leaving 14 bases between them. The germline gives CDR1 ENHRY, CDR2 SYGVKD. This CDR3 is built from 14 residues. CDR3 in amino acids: CAIKSSDTNTEAFF. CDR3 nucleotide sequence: TGTGCCATCAAGTCCTCGGATACAAACACTGAAGCTTTCTTT.

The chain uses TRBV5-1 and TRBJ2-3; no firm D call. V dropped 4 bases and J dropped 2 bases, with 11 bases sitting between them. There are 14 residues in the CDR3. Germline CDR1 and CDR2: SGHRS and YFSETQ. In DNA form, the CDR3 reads TGCGCCAGCAGCCCAACCGGGCCCACAGATACGCAGTATTTT. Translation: CASSPTGPTDTQYF.

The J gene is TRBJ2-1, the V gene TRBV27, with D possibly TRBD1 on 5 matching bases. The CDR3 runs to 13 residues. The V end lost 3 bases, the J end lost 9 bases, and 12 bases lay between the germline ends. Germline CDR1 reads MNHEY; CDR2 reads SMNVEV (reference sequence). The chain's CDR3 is CASSFPGSGEQFF. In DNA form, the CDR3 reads TGTGCCAGCAGTTTCCCAGGGTCAGGTGAGCAGTTCTTC.

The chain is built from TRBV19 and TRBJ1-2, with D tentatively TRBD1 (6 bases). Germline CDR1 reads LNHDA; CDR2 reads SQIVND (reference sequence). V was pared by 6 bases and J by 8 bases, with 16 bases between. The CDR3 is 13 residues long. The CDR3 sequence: CASRGASLGGYTF. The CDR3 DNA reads TGTGCCAGTAGGGGGGCTTCGTTAGGAGGCTACACCTTC. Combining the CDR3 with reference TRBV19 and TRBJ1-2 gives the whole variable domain DGGITQSPKYLFRKEGQNVTLSCEQNLNHDAMYWYRQDPGQGLRLIYYSQIVNDFQKGDIAEGYSVSREKKESFPLTVTSAQKNPTAFYLCASRGASLGGYTFGSGTRLTVV.

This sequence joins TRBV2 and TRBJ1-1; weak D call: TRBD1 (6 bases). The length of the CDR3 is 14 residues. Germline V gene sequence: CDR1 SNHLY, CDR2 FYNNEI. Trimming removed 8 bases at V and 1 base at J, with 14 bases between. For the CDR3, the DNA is TGTGCCAGCTTCTACGGACAGCCGAACACTGAAGCTTTCTTT. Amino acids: CASFYGQPNTEAFF.

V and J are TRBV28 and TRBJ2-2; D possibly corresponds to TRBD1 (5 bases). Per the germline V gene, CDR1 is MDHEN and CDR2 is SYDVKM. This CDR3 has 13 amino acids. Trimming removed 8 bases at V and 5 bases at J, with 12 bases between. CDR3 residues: CASFQGRTGELFF. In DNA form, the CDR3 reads TGTGCCAGCTTCCAGGGTAGGACCGGGGAGCTGTTTTTT.

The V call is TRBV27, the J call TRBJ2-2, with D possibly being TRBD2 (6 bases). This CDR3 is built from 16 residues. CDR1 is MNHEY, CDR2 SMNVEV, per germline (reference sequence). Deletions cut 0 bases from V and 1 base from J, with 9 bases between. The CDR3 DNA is TGTGCCAGCAGTTTATCGGGACTGCTGAACACCGGGGAGCTGTTTTTT. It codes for CASSLSGLLNTGELFF.

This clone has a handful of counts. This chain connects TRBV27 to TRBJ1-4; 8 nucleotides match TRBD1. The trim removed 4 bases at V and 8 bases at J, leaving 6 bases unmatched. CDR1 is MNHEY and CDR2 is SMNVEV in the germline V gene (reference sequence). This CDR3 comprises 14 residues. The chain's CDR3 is CASSSQGAWEKLFF. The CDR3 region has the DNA TGTGCCAGCAGTTCTCAGGGGGCGTGGGAAAAACTGTTTTTT.

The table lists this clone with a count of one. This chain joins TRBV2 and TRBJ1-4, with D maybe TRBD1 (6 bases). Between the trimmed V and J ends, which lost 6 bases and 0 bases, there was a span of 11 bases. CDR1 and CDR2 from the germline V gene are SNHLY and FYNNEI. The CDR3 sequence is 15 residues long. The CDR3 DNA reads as TGTGCCAGCAGACGTCAGGGGACAACTAATGAAAAACTGTTTTTT. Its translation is CASRRQGTTNEKLFF.

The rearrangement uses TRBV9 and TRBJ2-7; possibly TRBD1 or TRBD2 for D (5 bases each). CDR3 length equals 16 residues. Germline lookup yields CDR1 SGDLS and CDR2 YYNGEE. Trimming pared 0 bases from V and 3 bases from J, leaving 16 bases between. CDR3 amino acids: CASSVDSGTPIYEQYF. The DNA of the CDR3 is TGTGCCAGCAGCGTAGATTCTGGGACCCCGATCTACGAGCAGTACTTC.

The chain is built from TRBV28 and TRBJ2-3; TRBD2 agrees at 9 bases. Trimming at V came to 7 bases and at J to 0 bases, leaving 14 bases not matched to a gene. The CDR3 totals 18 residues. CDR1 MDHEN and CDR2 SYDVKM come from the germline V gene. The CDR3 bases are TGTGCCAGCAAGCTAGCGGGATCCCGGTCAACTAGCACAGATACGCAGTATTTT. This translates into CASKLAGSRSTSTDTQYF.

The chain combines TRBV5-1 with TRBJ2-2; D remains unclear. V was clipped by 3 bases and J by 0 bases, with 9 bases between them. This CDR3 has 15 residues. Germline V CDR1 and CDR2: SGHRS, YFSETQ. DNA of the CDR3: TGCGCCAGCAGCTCGCTAGTTCCGAACACCGGGGAGCTGTTTTTT. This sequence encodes CASSSLVPNTGELFF.

CDR3 residues: CAGREDGYEQYF. CDR3 bases: TGTGCCGGACGGGAGGACGGCTACGAGCAGTACTTC. The chain links TRBV2 to TRBJ2-7; TRBD2 matches 7 bases. Looked up from germline, CDR1 is SNHLY and CDR2 is FYNNEI. Unmatched junction bases numbered 7, after V lost 11 bases and J lost 3 bases. This CDR3 has 12 residues. The entire variable domain, with the rest obtained from reference TRBV2 and TRBJ2-7, is as follows: EPEVTQTPSHQVTQMGQEVILRCVPISNHLYFYWYRQILGQKVEFLVSFYNNEISEKSEIFDDQFSVERPDGSNFTLKIRSTKLEDSAMYFCAGREDGYEQYFGPGTRLTVT.

CDR3 loop: CASSFVVLSNEQFF. The CDR3 region has the DNA TGTGCCAGCAGTTTTGTGGTCCTGAGCAATGAGCAGTTCTTC. The chain employs TRBV28 and TRBJ2-1; no reliable D call. The CDR3 is 14 residues long. Germline CDR1 MDHEN, CDR2 SYDVKM. V dropped 3 bases and J dropped 6 bases, with 12 bases sitting between them. The whole variable domain, remainder taken from reference TRBV28 and TRBJ2-1, is DVKVTQSSRYLVKRTGEKVFLECVQDMDHENMFWYRQDPGLGLRLIYFSYDVKMKEKGDIPEGYSVSREKKERFSLILESASTNQTSMYLCASSFVVLSNEQFFGPGTRLTVL.

The CDR3 is CASSKSPGTQYF. The CDR3, as DNA: TGTGCCAGCAGCAAGAGCCCAGGCACGCAGTATTTT. The rearrangement joins TRBV5-4 to TRBJ2-3; no firm D call. CDR3 length: 12 residues. V was shortened by 4 bases and J by 9 bases, with 12 bases between the two germline ends. CDR1 and CDR2 (germline): SGHNT, YYREEE (reference sequence).

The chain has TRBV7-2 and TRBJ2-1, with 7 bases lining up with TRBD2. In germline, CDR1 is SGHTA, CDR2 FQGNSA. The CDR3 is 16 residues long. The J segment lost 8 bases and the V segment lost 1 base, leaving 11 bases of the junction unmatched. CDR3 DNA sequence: TGTGCCAGCAGCTTAGTCGCTGGCGGGAGCGGCGATGAGCAGTTCTTC. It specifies CASSLVAGGSGDEQFF.